A selection of T cell receptor beta chains follows, all from one sample in a study of T cells in lung cancer brain metastases. Produced via immunoSEQ multiplex PCR; TCRdb's table is partial and in-frame only. The profile shows 5,600 or so clones, roughly 82% of them singletons. The sequenced sample was tumor tissue from a brain metastasis. These receptors were taken from a man aged 45-65 years with non-small cell lung cancer that had spread to the brain. The CDR3 runs from the conserved cysteine through the conserved F or W. The D gene is left open where the match is weak. Rows may omit the clone size; those that give it use once, few, many or a size class.

size: .; D: .; V: TRBV7-9; J: TRBJ2-3; DNA: TGTGCCAGCAGCCTGTCCCTTTTTAGCACAGATACGCAGTATTTT; CDR3: CASSLSLFSTDTQYF
size: .; D: .; V: TRBV19; J: TRBJ1-5; DNA: TGTGCCAGTAGTATAGTGCAGGTAGGACAGCCCCAGCATTTT; CDR3: CASSIVQVGQPQHF
size: medium-sized; D: .; V: TRBV7-9; J: TRBJ1-2; DNA: TGTGCCAGCAGCTTTGTGGGCCCTGGCTATGGCTACACCTTC; CDR3: CASSFVGPGYGYTF
size: .; D: .; V: TRBV19; J: TRBJ1-5; DNA: TGTGCCAGTAGTATAGGACTTGCTAGCAATCAGCCCCAGCATTTT; CDR3: CASSIGLASNQPQHF
size: few; D: .; V: TRBV30; J: TRBJ1-4; DNA: TGTGCCTTAACGGCGGCAACTAATGAAAAACTGTTTTTT; CDR3: CALTAATNEKLFF
size: .; D: .; V: TRBV6-1; J: TRBJ2-6; DNA: TGTGCCAGCAGTGAAACACTCCACAGCTCTGGGGCCAACGTCCTGACTTTC; CDR3: CASSETLHSSGANVLTF
size: .; D: .; V: TRBV19; J: TRBJ1-2; DNA: TGTGCCAGTACCGACAGACTCAACTATGGCTACACCTTC; CDR3: CASTDRLNYGYTF
size: .; D: .; V: TRBV4-2; J: TRBJ1-5; DNA: TGTGCCAGCAGCCAAGGACAGGAGGGTGGTCAGCCCCAGCATTTT; CDR3: CASSQGQEGGQPQHF
size: once; D: TRBD2; V: TRBV18; J: TRBJ2-7; DNA: TGTGCCAGCTCACCCGCGGGGGGGCAAACCTACGAGCAGTATTTC; CDR3: CASSPAGGQTYEQYF
size: few; D: .; V: TRBV6-5; J: TRBJ2-3; DNA: TGTGCCAGCAGTTACGGAGACGGGAGCACAGATACGCAGTATTTT; CDR3: CASSYGDGSTDTQYF
size: .; D: TRBD1; V: TRBV4-2; J: TRBJ1-4; DNA: TGTGCCAGCAGCGCGGACAGGACAACTAATGAAAAACTGTTTTTT; CDR3: CASSADRTTNEKLFF
size: .; D: .; V: TRBV29-1; J: TRBJ1-1; DNA: TGCAGCGTTGAAAGGACATCGGGGGGCACTGAAGCTTTCTTT; CDR3: CSVERTSGGTEAFF
size: .; D: TRBD2; V: TRBV18; J: TRBJ2-2; DNA: TGTGCCAGCTTAGCGGGGTCCACCGGGGAGCTGTTTTTT; CDR3: CASLAGSTGELFF
size: .; D: .; V: TRBV4-1; J: TRBJ2-1; DNA: TGCGCCAGCAGCCAAGCCGATAGGGGGGGCGGCTCCTACAATGAGCAGTTCTTC; CDR3: CASSQADRGGGSYNEQFF
size: .; D: .; V: TRBV6-5; J: TRBJ2-1; DNA: TGTGCCAGCAGTTACTACTGGGCGGGGGAGCAGTTCTTC; CDR3: CASSYYWAGEQFF
size: few; D: .; V: TRBV11-2; J: TRBJ2-7; DNA: TGTGCCAGCAGCCAATACTCGGACGAGCAGTACTTC; CDR3: CASSQYSDEQYF
size: .; D: .; V: TRBV2; J: TRBJ2-2; DNA: TGTGCCAGCAGTGATGTGGTATCGAGGGTCACCGGGGAGCTGTTTTTT; CDR3: CASSDVVSRVTGELFF
size: .; D: TRBD1; V: TRBV2; J: TRBJ1-1; DNA: TGTGCCAGCATGCAGGGGGAAGGAACTGAAGCTTTCTTT; CDR3: CASMQGEGTEAFF
size: .; D: .; V: TRBV5-6; J: TRBJ1-5; DNA: TGTGCCAGCAGCTTGGCAGGAGGCCTTCAGCCCCAGCATTTT; CDR3: CASSLAGGLQPQHF
size: .; D: .; V: TRBV19; J: TRBJ1-2; DNA: .; CDR3: CASSFGAGYGYTF
size: .; D: .; V: TRBV7-9; J: TRBJ2-7; DNA: TGTGCCAGCAGCTTGGAAAACAAGCAGTACTTC; CDR3: CASSLENKQYF
size: .; D: .; V: TRBV7-8; J: TRBJ1-1; DNA: TGTGCCAGCAGCCCAGGGTCAGGGTACACTGAAGCTTTCTTT; CDR3: CASSPGSGYTEAFF
size: .; D: .; V: TRBV25-1; J: TRBJ1-2; DNA: TGTGCCAGCAGTCAGGGAGGGGGTGGAGGCTACACCTTC; CDR3: CASSQGGGGGYTF
size: .; D: .; V: TRBV27; J: TRBJ2-7; DNA: TGTGCCAGCAGTTTAGATCAGACAGGTCTGGGCGAGCAGTACTTC; CDR3: CASSLDQTGLGEQYF
size: .; D: TRBD2; V: TRBV9; J: TRBJ2-1; DNA: TGTGCCAGCAGCGGGGGGACTAGCGGGGGGCATGAGCAGTTCTTC; CDR3: CASSGGTSGGHEQFF
size: .; D: .; V: TRBV6-6; J: TRBJ2-7; DNA: TGTGCCAGCAGTTACTCGAGCGTAGCATACGAGCAGTACTTC; CDR3: CASSYSSVAYEQYF
size: large; D: .; V: TRBV10-3; J: TRBJ1-1; DNA: TGTGCCATCAGTGTGTACAGGGACACTGAAGCTTTCTTT; CDR3: CAISVYRDTEAFF
size: .; D: TRBD1; V: TRBV5-6; J: TRBJ1-1; DNA: TGTGCCAGCAGCTGGAGGCCGGACAGGCGAATGAACACTGAAGCTTTCTTT; CDR3: CASSWRPDRRMNTEAFF
size: .; D: TRBD1; V: TRBV7-9; J: TRBJ2-7; DNA: TGTGCCAGCAGCCCCCCGGACAGGACCTGGGAGCAGTACTTC; CDR3: CASSPPDRTWEQYF
size: .; D: .; V: TRBV19; J: TRBJ2-7; DNA: TGTGCCAGTAGTATAAACAGGGAGTCCTACGAGCAGTACTTC; CDR3: CASSINRESYEQYF
size: .; D: .; V: TRBV18; J: TRBJ1-5; DNA: TGTGCCAGCTCACCAAAGGCTGGGGAACAGCCCCAGCATTTT; CDR3: CASSPKAGEQPQHF